The 21 T cell receptor beta chains listed next were all sequenced from one sample in a study of cytomegalovirus exposure and HLA in healthy donors. In the PCR, 60 Vbeta and 13 Jbeta primers were used. Only in-frame clones appear in the TCRdb table, and some are missing; sequencing was by immunoSEQ multiplex PCR. This table holds about 150,000 clones, about 82% found once. Sequencing was performed on PBMCs. These TCRs come from a male donor in good health and CMV-seronegative.

This clone was detected a few times. The rearrangement joins TRBV7-9 to TRBJ1-4, with 8 bases fitting TRBD1. Germline trimming cut 5 bases from V and 0 bases from J; bases unmatched to any gene: 11. Germline loops: CDR1 SEHNR, CDR2 FQNEAQ (reference sequence). CDR3 length: 18 amino acids. In DNA form, the CDR3 reads TGTGCCAGCAGCCCCCGTATGGGCAGGGGGCCAACTAATGAAAAACTGTTTTTT. Translating gives CASSPRMGRGPTNEKLFF.

The gene calls are TRBV7-2 and TRBJ1-4; TRBD1 aligns across 7 bases. V dropped 5 bases and J dropped 4; count of bases not matched to a gene: 7. The CDR3 is 15 amino acids. CDR1 and CDR2 (germline): SGHTA, FQGNSA. CDR3 sequence: CASSGGTVNNEKLFF. Written as DNA, the CDR3 is TGTGCCAGCAGCGGGGGGACAGTCAATAATGAAAAACTGTTTTTT.

The chain employs TRBV28 and TRBJ2-5; 11 bases agree with TRBD1. Losses at the gene ends were 4 bases for V and 5 bases for J; bases not matched to a gene: 6. The CDR3 contains 15 residues. Germline values: CDR1 MDHEN, CDR2 SYDVKM. CDR3: CASSSRTGGRETQYF. In DNA, the CDR3 is TGTGCCAGCAGTTCCAGGACAGGGGGCCGGGAGACCCAGTACTTC. The whole variable domain, remainder taken from reference TRBV28 and TRBJ2-5, is DVKVTQSSRYLVKRTGEKVFLECVQDMDHENMFWYRQDPGLGLRLIYFSYDVKMKEKGDIPEGYSVSREKKERFSLILESASTNQTSMYLCASSSRTGGRETQYFGPGTRLLVL.

J is TRBJ1-3 and V is TRBV27; 8 nucleotides align to TRBD1. Germline V gene data show CDR1 as MNHEY and CDR2 as SMNVEV (reference sequence). The CDR3 totals 14 residues. The V segment lost 6 bases and the J segment 4 bases; nucleotides outside the gene matches: 5. This chain's CDR3 is CASSQGAGGNTIYF. CDR3 coding DNA: TGTGCCAGCAGCCAGGGGGCCGGGGGAAACACCATATATTTT.

This clone was observed once. The chain joins TRBV4-3 to TRBJ1-4; 8 positions agree with TRBD1. CDR3 length: 17 amino acids. Germline CDR1 is LGHNA and CDR2 is YSLEER. V dropped 0 bases and J dropped 3; count of bases not matched to a gene: 6. CDR3 nucleotide sequence: TGCGCCAGCAGCCAAGAGGGCAGGGGGCAAGCTAATGAAAAACTGTTTTTT. Protein product: CASSQEGRGQANEKLFF.

The chain carries TRBV7-2 and TRBJ1-5, with 10 bases fitting TRBD1. The CDR3 loop spans 16 amino acids. V dropped 5 bases and J dropped 3; count of bases not matched to a gene: 7. Germline lookup yields CDR1 SGHTA and CDR2 FQGNSA. This chain's CDR3 is CASSTHGTGVNQPQHF. The CDR3 DNA follows: TGTGCCAGCAGCACCCACGGGACAGGGGTCAATCAGCCCCAGCATTTT.

V and J are TRBV5-4 and TRBJ2-7, with 8 bases aligning to TRBD1. J was trimmed by 4 bases and V by 0 bases; bases with no gene match: 6. Germline CDR1 reads SGHNT; CDR2 reads YYREEE (reference sequence). CDR3 size: 15 residues. CDR3 protein: CASSLGQGATYEQYF. CDR3 nucleotide sequence: TGTGCCAGCAGCTTGGGTCAGGGGGCGACGTACGAGCAGTACTTC.

The chain combines TRBV2 with TRBJ2-1; 7 nucleotides agree with TRBD1. Unmatched junction bases numbered 7, after V lost 7 bases and J lost 4 bases. This CDR3 contains 14 residues. The germline V gene encodes CDR1 SNHLY and CDR2 FYNNEI. CDR3 DNA sequence: TGTGCCAGCAATACAGGGGTTTCGTACAATGAGCAGTTCTTC. This sequence encodes CASNTGVSYNEQFF.

V usage is TRBV2 and J usage is TRBJ2-7, with D possibly being TRBD1 (6 bases). This CDR3 is 15 amino acids long. Germline values: CDR1 SNHLY, CDR2 FYNNEI. The V end lost 8 bases, the J end lost 5 bases, and 22 bases lay between the germline ends. The CDR3 protein is CASATAGQNRDEQYF. The CDR3 DNA reads as TGTGCCAGCGCTACCGCCGGGCAAAACAGGGACGAGCAGTACTTC. The whole variable domain, filled in from reference TRBV2 and TRBJ2-7, reads EPEVTQTPSHQVTQMGQEVILRCVPISNHLYFYWYRQILGQKVEFLVSFYNNEISEKSEIFDDQFSVERPDGSNFTLKIRSTKLEDSAMYFCASATAGQNRDEQYFGPGTRLTVT.

V and J are TRBV13 and TRBJ1-1; no clear D. The germline V and J ends were trimmed by 2 bases and 11 bases, with 12 bases remaining between them. Germline V gene lookup returns CDR1 PRHDT and CDR2 FYEKMQ (reference sequence). CDR3 length: 12 residues. DNA for the CDR3: TGTGCCAGCAGCTTATTAATAAGAGGGGCTTTCTTT. Protein product: CASSLLIRGAFF. The variable domain in full, with the rest retrieved from reference TRBV13 and TRBJ1-1, is AAGVIQSPRHLIKEKRETATLKCYPIPRHDTVYWYQQGPGQDPQFLISFYEKMQSDKGSIPDRFSAQQFSDYHSELNMSSLELGDSALYFCASSLLIRGAFFGQGTRLTVV.

The chain recombines TRBV5-4 with TRBJ1-4; no reliable D call. This CDR3 is 15 amino acids long. Germline CDR1 is SGHNT and CDR2 is YYREEE (reference sequence). V lost 4 bases to trimming and J lost 0 bases, with 10 bases between them. As DNA, the CDR3 is TGTGCCAGCAGCGGAGGTGGGGCAACTAATGAAAAACTGTTTTTT. This gives the protein CASSGGGATNEKLFF.

The gene calls are TRBV6-5 and TRBJ2-3; possible D gene TRBD2, 5 bases. V lost 2 bases and J lost 0, with 12 bases in between. The CDR3 contains 16 residues. Germline CDR1 is MNHEY and CDR2 is SVGAGI. CDR3 region: CASSYNPGFSTDTQYF. The CDR3 nucleotides are TGTGCCAGCAGTTACAACCCGGGGTTTAGCACAGATACGCAGTATTTT.

This chain links TRBV4-3 with TRBJ2-3, with TRBD2 matching 11 bases. V lost 1 base, J lost 4 bases, and 10 bases stayed unmatched. Germline V gene data show CDR1 as LGHNA and CDR2 as YSLEER. This CDR3 is built from 18 residues. DNA for the CDR3: TGCGCCAGCAGCCAAGGGGGTCCTAGCGGGAGGCTATCAGATACGCAGTATTTT. Amino acid sequence: CASSQGGPSGRLSDTQYF.

The V and J genes are TRBV9 and TRBJ2-3; D is ambiguous. CDR1 is SGDLS and CDR2 is YYNGEE in the germline V gene. V lost 0 bases, J lost 6 bases, and 8 bases lay in between. This CDR3 spans 13 amino acids. CDR3: CASSVEHLDTQYF. In nucleotides, the CDR3 is TGTGCCAGCAGCGTAGAGCACTTGGATACGCAGTATTTT.

The V call is TRBV4-1, the J call TRBJ1-4; 9 nucleotides agree with TRBD1. Germline CDR1 reads MGHRA; CDR2 reads YSYEKL. J was trimmed by 7 bases and V by 4 bases; bases with no gene match: 4. The CDR3 spans 14 residues. DNA for the CDR3: TGCGCCAGCAGCCGGGACAGGGATAGTGAAAAACTGTTTTTT. Encoded protein: CASSRDRDSEKLFF.

The chain carries TRBV7-9 and TRBJ2-1; 7 bases fit TRBD1. The CDR3 is made up of 15 amino acids. V dropped 4 bases and J dropped 3; count of bases not matched to a gene: 6. Germline V gene lookup returns CDR1 SEHNR and CDR2 FQNEAQ (reference sequence). The CDR3 reads CASSSTGVGYNEQFF. The CDR3 coding sequence is TGTGCCAGCAGCTCAACAGGGGTCGGCTACAATGAGCAGTTCTTC.

This chain joins TRBV2 and TRBJ1-3; 7 positions match TRBD1. The CDR3 contains 19 residues. V lost 7 bases and J lost 1; bases outside the gene matches: 19. Germline CDR1 SNHLY, CDR2 FYNNEI. This chain's CDR3 is CASTRLGSDRVSSGNTIYF. The CDR3 region has the DNA TGTGCCAGCACCCGGTTGGGATCCGACAGGGTTTCTTCTGGAAACACCATATATTTT.

This chain uses TRBV11-3 with TRBJ2-2, with unresolved D. The V gene's germline CDR1 is SGHNT and CDR2 YENEEA. V shed 1 base and J shed 6 bases, with 6 bases lying between them. The CDR3 runs 13 residues. The CDR3 loop is CASSLGQAGELFF. CDR3 DNA: TGTGCCAGCAGCTTAGGCCAGGCCGGGGAGCTGTTTTTT.

This chain connects TRBV7-9 to TRBJ1-2, with D unresolved. Germline CDR1 reads SEHNR; CDR2 reads FQNEAQ (reference sequence). This CDR3 contains 13 residues. V was cut by 5 bases and J by 0 bases, with 7 bases left in between. CDR3 amino acids: CASSVGPNYGYTF. The DNA of the CDR3 is TGTGCCAGCAGCGTGGGCCCTAACTATGGCTACACCTTC.

On this clone: The sample contains more than one DNA sequence encoding this CDR3. The chain joins TRBV6-5 to TRBJ1-1, with TRBD1 as a possible D gene (6 bases). CDR1 is MNHEY, CDR2 SVGAGI, per germline. Deletions cut 0 bases from V and 5 bases from J, with 10 bases between. The CDR3 runs 14 residues. The CDR3 loop reads CASSYSGRGTEAFF. The CDR3 nucleotides are TGTGCCAGCAGTTACTCGGGGAGGGGGACTGAAGCTTTCTTT.

This chain joins TRBV6-5 and TRBJ2-3; 9 nucleotides align to TRBD1. V was clipped by 6 bases and J by 13 bases; unmatched bases: 5. The CDR3 is made up of 11 amino acids. Germline CDR1 reads MNHEY; CDR2 reads SVGAGI. CDR3 protein: CASSGGTGKYF. CDR3 DNA sequence: TGTGCCAGCAGCGGCGGGACAGGGAAGTATTTT.